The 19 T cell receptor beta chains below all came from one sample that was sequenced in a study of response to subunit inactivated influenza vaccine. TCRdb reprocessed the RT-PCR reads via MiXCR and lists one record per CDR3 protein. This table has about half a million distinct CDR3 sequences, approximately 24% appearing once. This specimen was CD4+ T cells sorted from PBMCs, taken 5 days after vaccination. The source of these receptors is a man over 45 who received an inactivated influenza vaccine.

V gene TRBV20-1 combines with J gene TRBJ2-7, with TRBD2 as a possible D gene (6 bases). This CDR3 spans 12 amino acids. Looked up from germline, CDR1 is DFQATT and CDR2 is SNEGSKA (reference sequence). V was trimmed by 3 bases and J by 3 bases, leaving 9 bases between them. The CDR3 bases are TGCAGTGCTAGTGGGGGGTTCTACGAGCAGTACTTC. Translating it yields CSASGGFYEQYF.

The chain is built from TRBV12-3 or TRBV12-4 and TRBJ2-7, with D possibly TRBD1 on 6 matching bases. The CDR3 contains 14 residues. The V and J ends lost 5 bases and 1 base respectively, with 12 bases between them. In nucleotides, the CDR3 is TGTGCCAGCAGTATCGGGACACCTTCCTACGAGCAGTACTTC. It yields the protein CASSIGTPSYEQYF.

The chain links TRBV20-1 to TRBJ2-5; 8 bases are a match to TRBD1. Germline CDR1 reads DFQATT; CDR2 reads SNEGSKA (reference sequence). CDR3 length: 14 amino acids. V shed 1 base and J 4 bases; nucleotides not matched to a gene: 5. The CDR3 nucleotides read TGCAGTGCTAGAGCTCAGGGGGCGGGAGAGACCCAGTACTTC. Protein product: CSARAQGAGETQYF.

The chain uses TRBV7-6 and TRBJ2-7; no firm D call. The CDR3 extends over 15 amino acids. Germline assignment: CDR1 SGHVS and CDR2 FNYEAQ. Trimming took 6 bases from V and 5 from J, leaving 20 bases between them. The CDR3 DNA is TGTGCCAGCAGTTCGAGTGGTGACTGGGATAACGAGCAGTACTTC. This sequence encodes CASSSSGDWDNEQYF.

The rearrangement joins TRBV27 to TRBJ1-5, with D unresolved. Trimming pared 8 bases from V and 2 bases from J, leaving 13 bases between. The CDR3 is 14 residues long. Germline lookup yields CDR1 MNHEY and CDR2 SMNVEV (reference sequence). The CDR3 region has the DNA TGTGCCAGCCGAAAGGGCTGGGGCAATCAGCCCCAGCATTTT. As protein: CASRKGWGNQPQHF.

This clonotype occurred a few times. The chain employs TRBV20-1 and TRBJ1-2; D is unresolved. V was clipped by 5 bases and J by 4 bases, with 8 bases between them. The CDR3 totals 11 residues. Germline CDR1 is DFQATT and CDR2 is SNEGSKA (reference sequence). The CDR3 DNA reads TGCAGTGCTTGGGGAGTCTATGGCTACACCTTC. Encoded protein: CSAWGVYGYTF.

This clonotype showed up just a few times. CDR3 sequence: CASSLLPFAGYEQYF. Written as DNA, the CDR3 is TGCGCCAGCAGCTTGCTCCCATTCGCAGGCTACGAGCAGTACTTC. This chain uses TRBV5-1 with TRBJ2-7; D gene uncertain. The length of the CDR3 is 15 residues. Trimming pared 1 base from V and 3 bases from J, leaving 14 bases between. CDR1 and CDR2 (germline): SGHRS, YFSETQ.

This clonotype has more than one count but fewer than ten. Written as DNA, the CDR3 is TGCGCCAGCAGCATCCAGGGTCGACAGCGGGTCTCCTACAATGAGCAGTTCTTC. Amino acid sequence: CASSIQGRQRVSYNEQFF. The V and J genes are TRBV5-1 and TRBJ2-1, with D possibly being TRBD2 (6 bases). CDR1 and CDR2 from the germline V gene are SGHRS and YFSETQ. CDR3 length: 18 residues. Trimming pared 4 bases from V and 0 bases from J, leaving 20 bases between.

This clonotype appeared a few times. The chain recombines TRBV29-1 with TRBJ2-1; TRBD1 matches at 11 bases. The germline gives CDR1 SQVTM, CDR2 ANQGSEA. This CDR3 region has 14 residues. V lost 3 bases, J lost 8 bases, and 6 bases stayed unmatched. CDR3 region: CSVEGQGVWDEQFF. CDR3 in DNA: TGCAGCGTTGAGGGACAGGGGGTTTGGGATGAGCAGTTCTTC.

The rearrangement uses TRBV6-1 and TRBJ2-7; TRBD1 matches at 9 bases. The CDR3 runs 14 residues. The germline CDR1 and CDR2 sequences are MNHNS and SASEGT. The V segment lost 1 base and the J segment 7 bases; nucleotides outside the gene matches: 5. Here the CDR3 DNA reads TGTGCCAGCAGTGAAGTACAGGGGGCGAGAGAGCAGTACTTC. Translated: CASSEVQGAREQYF.

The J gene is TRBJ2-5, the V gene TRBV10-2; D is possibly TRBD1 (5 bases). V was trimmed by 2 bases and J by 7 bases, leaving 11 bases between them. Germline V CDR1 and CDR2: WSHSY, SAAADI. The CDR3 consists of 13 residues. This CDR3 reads CASSEPPGATQYF. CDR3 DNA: TGCGCCAGCAGTGAGCCACCTGGGGCGACCCAGTACTTC.

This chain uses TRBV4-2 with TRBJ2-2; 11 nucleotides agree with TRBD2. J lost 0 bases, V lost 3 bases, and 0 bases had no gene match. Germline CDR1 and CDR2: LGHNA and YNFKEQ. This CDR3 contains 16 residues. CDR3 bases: TGTGCCAGCAGCCAGGGACTAGCGGCGAACACCGGGGAGCTGTTTTTT. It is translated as CASSQGLAANTGELFF.

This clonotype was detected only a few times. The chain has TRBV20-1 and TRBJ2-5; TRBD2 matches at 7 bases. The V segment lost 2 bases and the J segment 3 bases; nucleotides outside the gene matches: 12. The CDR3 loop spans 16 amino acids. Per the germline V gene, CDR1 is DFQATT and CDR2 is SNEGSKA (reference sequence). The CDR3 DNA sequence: TGCAGTGCTAGAAGTGGGCGGGGGAGGGGAGAAGAGACCCAGTACTTC. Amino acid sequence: CSARSGRGRGEETQYF.

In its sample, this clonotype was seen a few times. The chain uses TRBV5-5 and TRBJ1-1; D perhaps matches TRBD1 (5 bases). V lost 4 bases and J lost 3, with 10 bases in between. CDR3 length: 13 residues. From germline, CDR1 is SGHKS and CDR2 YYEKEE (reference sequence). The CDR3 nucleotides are TGTGCCAGCAGCCCAGGGATCGACACTGAAGCTTTCTTT. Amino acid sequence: CASSPGIDTEAFF.

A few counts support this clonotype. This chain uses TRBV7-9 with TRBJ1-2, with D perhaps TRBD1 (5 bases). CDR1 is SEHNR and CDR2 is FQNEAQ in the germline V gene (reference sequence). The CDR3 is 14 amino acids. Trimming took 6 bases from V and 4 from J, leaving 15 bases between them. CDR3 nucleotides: TGTGCCAGCAGGCCGACCGAGGGGAGCTATGGCTACACCTTC. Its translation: CASRPTEGSYGYTF.

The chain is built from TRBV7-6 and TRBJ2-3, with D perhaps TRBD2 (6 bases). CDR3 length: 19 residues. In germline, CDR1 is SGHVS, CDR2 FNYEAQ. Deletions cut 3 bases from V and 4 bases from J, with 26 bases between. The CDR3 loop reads CASSFLRGAPPWAPDTQYF. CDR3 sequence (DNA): TGTGCCAGCAGCTTCCTCCGCGGGGCCCCCCCCTGGGCCCCAGATACGCAGTATTTT.

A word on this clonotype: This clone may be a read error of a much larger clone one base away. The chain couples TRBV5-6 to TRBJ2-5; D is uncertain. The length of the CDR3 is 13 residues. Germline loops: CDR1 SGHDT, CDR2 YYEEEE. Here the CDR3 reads CASSLLQQETHYF. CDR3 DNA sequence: TGTGCCAGCAGCTTGTTACAGCAAGAGACCCACTACTTC.

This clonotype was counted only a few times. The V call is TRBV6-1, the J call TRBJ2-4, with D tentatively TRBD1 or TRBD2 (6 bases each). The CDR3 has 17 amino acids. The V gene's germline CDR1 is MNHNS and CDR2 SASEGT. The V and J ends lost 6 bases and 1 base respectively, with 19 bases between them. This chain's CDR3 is CASSPAGGGKAKNIQYF. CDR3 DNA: TGTGCCAGCAGCCCCGCCGGGGGCGGAAAGGCCAAAAACATTCAGTACTTC.

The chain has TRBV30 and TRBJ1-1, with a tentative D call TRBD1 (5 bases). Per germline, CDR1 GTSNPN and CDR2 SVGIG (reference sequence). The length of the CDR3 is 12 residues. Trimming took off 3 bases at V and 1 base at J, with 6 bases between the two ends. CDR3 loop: CAWSRANTEAFF. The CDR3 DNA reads TGTGCCTGGAGCAGGGCGAACACTGAAGCTTTCTTT. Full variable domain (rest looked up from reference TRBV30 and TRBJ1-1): SQTIHQWPATLVQPVGSPLSLECTVEGTSNPNLYWYRQAAGRGLQLLFYSVGIGQISSEVPQNLSASRPQDRQFILSSKKLLLSDSGFYLCAWSRANTEAFFGQGTRLTVV.